This T cell receptor beta chain was sequenced during a study of cytomegalovirus exposure and HLA in healthy donors. Study information: Of the donors genotyped, several hundred in all, less than 90% fell in the Caucasian-associated ancestry cluster. Notes on the study in general: Analyzed later, association rates of TCRs varied across HLA loci, with DRB1 most and HLA-C fewest. Later analysis identified a missense DCLRE1C variant that was linked to TCR beta V- and J-gene trimming.

Germline loops: CDR1 MNHEY, CDR2 SVGAGI. Losses at the gene ends were 5 bases for V and 4 bases for J; bases not matched to a gene: 8. This CDR3 region has 15 residues. As for this clone: Its antigen remains unknown.

Every donor was a healthy person donating bone marrow. Primers included in the PCR were 60 Vbeta and 13 Jbeta primers. The repertoire was sequenced with immunoSEQ multiplex PCR; TCRdb's copy has only in-frame clones and lacks some. The sample includes around 100,000 clones, approximately 81% of them seen just once. The receptor comes from a woman in her 70s in good health and CMV-seropositive. Material: PBMCs. The chain is built from TRBV6-5 and TRBJ2-7; 10 bases are shared with TRBD1. CDR3: CASSTNDRGLYEQYF. In DNA, the CDR3 is TGTGCCAGCAGTACCAACGACAGGGGGCTTTACGAGCAGTACTTC.